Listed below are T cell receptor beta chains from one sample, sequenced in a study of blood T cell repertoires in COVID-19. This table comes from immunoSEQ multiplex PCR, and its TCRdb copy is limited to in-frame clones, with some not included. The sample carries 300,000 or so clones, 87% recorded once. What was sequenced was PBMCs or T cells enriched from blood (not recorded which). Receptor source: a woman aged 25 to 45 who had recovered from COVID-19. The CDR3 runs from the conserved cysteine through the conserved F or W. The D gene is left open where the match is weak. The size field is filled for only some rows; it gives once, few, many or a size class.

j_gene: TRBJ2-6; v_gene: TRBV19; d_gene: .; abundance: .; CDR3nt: TGTGCCAGTAGTATAGGTAGCTCTGGGGCCAACGTCCTGACTTTC; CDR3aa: CASSIGSSGANVLTF
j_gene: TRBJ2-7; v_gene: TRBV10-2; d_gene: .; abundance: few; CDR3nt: TGCGCCACAAGACTGGAAAACTACGAGCAGTACTTC; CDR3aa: CATRLENYEQYF
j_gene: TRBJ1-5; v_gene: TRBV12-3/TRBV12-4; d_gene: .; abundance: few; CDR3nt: TGTGCCAGCAGACAGAGCAATCAGCCCCAGCATTTT; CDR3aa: CASRQSNQPQHF
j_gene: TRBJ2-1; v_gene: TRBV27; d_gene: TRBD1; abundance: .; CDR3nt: TGTGCCAGCAGTTCCCCGTGGGACAGGGGATCCTACAATGAGCAGTTCTTC; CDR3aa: CASSSPWDRGSYNEQFF
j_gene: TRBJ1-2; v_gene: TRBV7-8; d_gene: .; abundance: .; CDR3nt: TGTGCCAGCAGCTTAGCTGGGGATGGGGCCTACACCTTC; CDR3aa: CASSLAGDGAYTF
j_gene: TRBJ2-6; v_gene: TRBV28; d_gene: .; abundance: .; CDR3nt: TGTGCCAGCAGGCGCCTAGGATCTGGGGCCAACGTCCTGACTTTC; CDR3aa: CASRRLGSGANVLTF
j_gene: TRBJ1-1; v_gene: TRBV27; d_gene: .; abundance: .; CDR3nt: TGTGCCAGCAGTTTACAGGGCATGAACACTGAAGCTTTCTTT; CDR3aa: CASSLQGMNTEAFF
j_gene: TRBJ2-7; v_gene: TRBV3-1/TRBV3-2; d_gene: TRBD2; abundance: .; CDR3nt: TGTGCCAGCAGCCGGGGAGGGGACGAGCAGTACTTC; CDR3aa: CASSRGGDEQYF
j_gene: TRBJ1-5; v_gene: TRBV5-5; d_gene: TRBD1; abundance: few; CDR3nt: TGTGCCAGCAGCCTCGACTCGGGACAGGGGGCCAATCAGCCCCAGCATTTT; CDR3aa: CASSLDSGQGANQPQHF
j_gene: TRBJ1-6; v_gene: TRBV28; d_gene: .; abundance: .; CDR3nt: TGTGCCAGCAGTGCCAGTTACGACCAAGCGAGTTCACCCCTCCACTTT; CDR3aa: CASSASYDQASSPLHF
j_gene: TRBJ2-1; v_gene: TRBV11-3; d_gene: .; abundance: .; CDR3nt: TGTGCCAGCAGCCCGTCAGGGGGGCAACCCCGGCAGTTCTTC; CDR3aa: CASSPSGGQPRQFF
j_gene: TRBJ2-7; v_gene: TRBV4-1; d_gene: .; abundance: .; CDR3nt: TGCGCCAGCAGCCGGGGCCTCGGGTCCTACGAGCAGTACTTC; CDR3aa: CASSRGLGSYEQYF
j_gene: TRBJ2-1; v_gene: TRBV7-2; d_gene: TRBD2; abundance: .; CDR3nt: TGTGCCAGCAGCGGGACTAGCGGGGGGGCCAATGAGCAGTTCTTC; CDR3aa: CASSGTSGGANEQFF
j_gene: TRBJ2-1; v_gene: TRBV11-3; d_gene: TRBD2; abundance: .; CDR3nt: TGTGCCAGCAGCTTATCCTCTAGCGGGGTCCGGTTCTTC; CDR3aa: CASSLSSSGVRFF
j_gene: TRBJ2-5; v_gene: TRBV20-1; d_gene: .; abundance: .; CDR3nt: TGCAGTGCCGCCGGGGAGACCCAGTACTTC; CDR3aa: CSAAGETQYF
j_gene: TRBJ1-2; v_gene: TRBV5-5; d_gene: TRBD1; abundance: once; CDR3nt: TGTGCCAGCAGCAGTGACAGGGCCTATGGCTACACCTTC; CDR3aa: CASSSDRAYGYTF
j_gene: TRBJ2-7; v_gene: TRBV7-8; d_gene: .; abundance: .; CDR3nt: TGTGCCAGCAGCTTAGCGCGCGACAGTTCCTACGAGCAGTACTTC; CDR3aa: CASSLARDSSYEQYF
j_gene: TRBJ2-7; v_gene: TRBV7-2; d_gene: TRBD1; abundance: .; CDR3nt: TGTGCCAGCAGCCGGGACAGGCAAACGGGTGAGCAGTACTTC; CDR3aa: CASSRDRQTGEQYF
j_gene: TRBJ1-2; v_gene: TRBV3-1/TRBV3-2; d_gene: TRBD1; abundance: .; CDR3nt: TGTGCCAGCAGCCAAGATGGGGCAGGGGGCGCCTATGGCTACACCTTC; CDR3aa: CASSQDGAGGAYGYTF
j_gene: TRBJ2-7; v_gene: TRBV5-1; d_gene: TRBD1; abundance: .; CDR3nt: TGCGCCAGCAGAAAAAGACAGGGCCTATACGAGCAGTACTTC; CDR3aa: CASRKRQGLYEQYF
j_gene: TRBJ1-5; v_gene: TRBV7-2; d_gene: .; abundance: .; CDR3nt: TGTGCCAGCAGTCTCCTGCGGGATCAGCCCCAGCATTTT; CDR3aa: CASSLLRDQPQHF
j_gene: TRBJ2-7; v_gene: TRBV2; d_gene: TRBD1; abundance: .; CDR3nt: TGTGCCAGCAGTGAAGAAAGGACAGGGCTCTACGAGCAGTACTTC; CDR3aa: CASSEERTGLYEQYF
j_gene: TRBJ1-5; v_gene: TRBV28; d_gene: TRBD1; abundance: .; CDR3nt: TGTGCCAGCAGGCTCTTACCGACAGGGACCAATCAGCCCCAGCATTTT; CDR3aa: CASRLLPTGTNQPQHF
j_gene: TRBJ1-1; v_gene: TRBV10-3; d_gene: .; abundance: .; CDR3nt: TGTGCCATCAGTGAGTCCCCCGGAGGTAATACTGAAGCTTTCTTT; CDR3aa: CAISESPGGNTEAFF
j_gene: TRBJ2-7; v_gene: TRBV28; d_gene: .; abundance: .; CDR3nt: TGTGCCAGCAGTTCTGATTTACAGGGCGCCAGGGGAGAGCAGTACTTC; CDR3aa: CASSSDLQGARGEQYF
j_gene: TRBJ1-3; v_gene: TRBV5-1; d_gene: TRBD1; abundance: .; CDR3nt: TGCGCCAGCAGCCCACAGGGGGCGTCGGGAAACACCATATATTTT; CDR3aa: CASSPQGASGNTIYF
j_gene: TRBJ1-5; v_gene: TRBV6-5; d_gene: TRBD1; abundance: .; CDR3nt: TGTGCCAGCAAACCCTCGGGACAGTTCAATCAGCCCCAGCATTTT; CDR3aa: CASKPSGQFNQPQHF
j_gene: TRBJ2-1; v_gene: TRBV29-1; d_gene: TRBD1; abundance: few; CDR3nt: TGCAGCGTTCCATGGACGGGACAGGGGGTCTACAATGAGCAGTTCTTC; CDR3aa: CSVPWTGQGVYNEQFF
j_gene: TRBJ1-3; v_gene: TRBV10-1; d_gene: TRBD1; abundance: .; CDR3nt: TGCGCCAGCAGCCCGACAGGGACTGGAAACACCATATATTTT; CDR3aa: CASSPTGTGNTIYF
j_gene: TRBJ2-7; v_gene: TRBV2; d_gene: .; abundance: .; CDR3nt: TGTGCCAGCAGCTTCGACAGGTCCTACGAGCAGTACTTC; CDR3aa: CASSFDRSYEQYF
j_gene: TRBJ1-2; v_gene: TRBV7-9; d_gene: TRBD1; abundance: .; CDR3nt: TGTGCCAGCAGCTTATGGGACAGGGAGGACTATGGCTACACCTTC; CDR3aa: CASSLWDREDYGYTF
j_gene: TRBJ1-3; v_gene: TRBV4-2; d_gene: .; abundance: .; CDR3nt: TGTGCCAGCAGCCAAGATCGGAGTAGGTCCTCTGGAAACACCATATATTTT; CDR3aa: CASSQDRSRSSGNTIYF
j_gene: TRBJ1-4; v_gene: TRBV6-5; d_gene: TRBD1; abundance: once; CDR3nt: TGTGCCAGCAGCAGGCTTGGGACAGGGCACGAAAAACTGTTTTTT; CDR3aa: CASSRLGTGHEKLFF
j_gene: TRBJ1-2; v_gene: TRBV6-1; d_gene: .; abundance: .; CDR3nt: TGTGCCAGCAGTGAAACAGGCAGTTCAGACTATGGCTACACCTTC; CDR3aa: CASSETGSSDYGYTF
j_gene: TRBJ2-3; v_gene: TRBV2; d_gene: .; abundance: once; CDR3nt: TGTGCCAGCAGTGAAGGGGGGGGCACAGATACGCAGTATTTT; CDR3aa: CASSEGGGTDTQYF
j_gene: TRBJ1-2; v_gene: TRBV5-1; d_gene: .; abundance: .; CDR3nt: TGCGCCAGCAGCCCCCGGGGAAGTAGCGGCTACACCTTC; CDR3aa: CASSPRGSSGYTF
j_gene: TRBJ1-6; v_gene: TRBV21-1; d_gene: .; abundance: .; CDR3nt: TGTGCCAGCAGCAAAGAGGGGGCCGAAAATAATTCACCCCTCCACTTT; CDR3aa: CASSKEGAENNSPLHF
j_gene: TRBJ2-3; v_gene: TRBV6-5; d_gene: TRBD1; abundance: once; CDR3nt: TGTGCCAGCAGTTACGGGGACAGGGAGGGAACAGATACGCAGTATTTT; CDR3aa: CASSYGDREGTDTQYF
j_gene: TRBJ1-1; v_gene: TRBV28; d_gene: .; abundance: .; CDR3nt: TGTGCCAGCAGTTTGAGTAGTGCTGAAGCTTTCTTT; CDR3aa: CASSLSSAEAFF
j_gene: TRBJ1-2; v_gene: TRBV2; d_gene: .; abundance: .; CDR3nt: TGTGCCAGCATCTTCGGGAGAGGGAACTATGGCTACACCTTC; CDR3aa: CASIFGRGNYGYTF
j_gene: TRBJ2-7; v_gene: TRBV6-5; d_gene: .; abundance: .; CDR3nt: TGTGCCAGCAGTCTAGGGGACATCCCTGGGTACGAGCAGTACTTC; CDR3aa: CASSLGDIPGYEQYF
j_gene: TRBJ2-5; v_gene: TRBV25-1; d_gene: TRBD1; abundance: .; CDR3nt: TGTGCCAGCAGTGAATTTCGGACAGGGGAAGAGACCCAGTACTTC; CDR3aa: CASSEFRTGEETQYF
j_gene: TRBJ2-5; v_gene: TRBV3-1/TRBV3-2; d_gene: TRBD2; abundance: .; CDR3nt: TGTGCCAGCAGCCAAGGGAGCGGGGGGCTACAAGAGACCCAGTACTTC; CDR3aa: CASSQGSGGLQETQYF
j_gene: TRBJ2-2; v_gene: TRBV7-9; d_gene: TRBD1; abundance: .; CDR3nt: TGTGCCAGCAGCTTAGCCGGGACAGGGGGCATCGGGGAGCTGTTTTTT; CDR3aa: CASSLAGTGGIGELFF
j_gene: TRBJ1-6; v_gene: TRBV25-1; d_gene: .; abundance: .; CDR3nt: TGTGCCAGCAGTGAATCCGACAGGTATAATTCACCCCTCCACTTT; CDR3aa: CASSESDRYNSPLHF
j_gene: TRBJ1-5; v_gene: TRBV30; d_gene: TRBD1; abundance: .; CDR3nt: TGTGCCTGGGCAGGGGGTGGCAATCAGCCCCAGCATTTT; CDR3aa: CAWAGGGNQPQHF
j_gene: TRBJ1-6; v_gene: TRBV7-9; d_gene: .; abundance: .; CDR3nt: TGTGCCAGCAGCTTAGATGGCAGGGATAATTCACCCCTCCACTTT; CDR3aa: CASSLDGRDNSPLHF
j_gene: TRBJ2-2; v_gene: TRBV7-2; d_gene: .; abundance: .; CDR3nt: TGTGCCAGCAGCGTCGGGGGGCTTTCCGGGGAGCTGTTTTTT; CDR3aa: CASSVGGLSGELFF
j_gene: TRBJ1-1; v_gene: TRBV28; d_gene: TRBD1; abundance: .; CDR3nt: TGTGCCAGCAGTCGCGGGACAGGTCTAGTGGTGCCTGAAGCTTTCTTT; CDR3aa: CASSRGTGLVVPEAFF
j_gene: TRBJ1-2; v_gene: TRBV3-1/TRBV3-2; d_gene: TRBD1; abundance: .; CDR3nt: TGTGCCAGCAGCCCTTTCCCGGGGGGCGGGACAGGGGAAAAATATGGCTACACCTTC; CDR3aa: CASSPFPGGGTGEKYGYTF